This record covers a single TCR beta chain. There is no known antigen for this receptor. It has no much larger one-base neighbor in the sample; base qualities were not kept. Trimming removed 6 bases from V and 2 bases from J; the gene matches leave 1 base unexplained. The CDR1 and CDR2 encoded by the germline V gene are SGHAT and FQNNGV. Measured from the cysteine to the phenylalanine, the CDR3 is 15 residues long. Just CDR3 DNA is preserved here, 45 bases in frame from base 1. This specimen belongs to a study of PD-1 blockade in classical Hodgkin lymphoma (dated by TCRdb to the early 2020s). Regarding the study in general: Nivolumab dosing was 3 mg/kg intravenously every 2 weeks, continuing until either disease progression or unacceptable toxicity. The study used CyTOF and TCR beta sequencing to define a peripheral blood immune signature of response to PD-1 blockade in classical Hodgkin lymphoma. Beyond this particular receptor, the publication reports: Trial patients with a complete response had baseline diversity similar to that of newly diagnosed patients, while partial responders and progressors had significantly lower diversity. By C4D1, a significant rise was seen in CD4+ TCR diversity but not in CD8+ TCR diversity (p=0.0027 vs p=0.16), and the rise was most apparent among complete responders (p=0.02). Diversity was lower in patients who began nivolumab less than 1 year after ASCT, so these patients were left out of later analyses to avoid confounding by immune reconstitution. Baseline TCR diversity was reported to be lower in newly diagnosed patients than in healthy donors and to be lower still in relapsed/refractory patients. Only a single clinical trial cohort was studied, and what caused the repertoire differences, possibly disease activity or prior therapy, remained undefined.

The Qiagen DNeasy kit was used to extract genomic DNA from unsorted PBMCs and from the negatively selected CD4+ and CD8+ fractions. Using primers that anneal to V and J segments, immunoSEQ multiplex PCR amplified the TCR beta CDR3 regions. A synthetic immune receptor repertoire was used to minimize amplification bias, and any remaining bias was removed computationally after sequencing. As for how the authors treated the data: Repertoire diversity was quantified as the Shannon entropy index using custom Python scripts. The unsorted, CD4+ and CD8+ repertoires were each analyzed separately, with the exception of combined analyses, where CD4+ and CD8+ sequences were merged in silico. Clonal expansion was defined as at least a 2-fold frequency increase after treatment relative to C1D1, with a pseudocount of 0.5 for undetected baseline clones. Clones with 0 or 1 copy at C1D1 were defined as singleton clones, while clones with 2 or more copies were defined as non-singleton clones. Clones expanded in unsorted samples were labelled as CD4+, CD8+ or unknown by matching protein sequences in sorted samples from the same patient. Wilcoxon tests on paired samples were used to test changes in diversity from C1D1 to C4D1. TCRdb's version of the immuneACCESS table is confined to in-frame rearrangements and falls short of the full clone set. An unresolved V gene accounts for under half of the shortfall where checked; the remainder is of unknown origin. The V and J calls and clone size are taken from that table; D and trimming were inferred from the DNA. The sample table records around 40,000 clones; about three quarters of these occur just once. The ten largest account for over 10% of the sample.

This specimen's time point label, interpreted: cycle 1 day 1 (C1D1), immediately before nivolumab initiation. Relapse after autologous stem cell transplantation had occurred in all trial patients, and cohorts A, B and C were distinguished by prior brentuximab vedotin exposure. The trial cohort comprised fewer than 65 patients with relapsed/refractory classical Hodgkin lymphoma whose best overall responses were complete response, partial response or progressive disease. In the multi-cohort phase II CheckMate 205 trial, trial patients received single-agent nivolumab. An independent review committee assessed best overall response by applying the 2007 International Working Group response criteria. Trial PBMCs were obtained immediately prior to nivolumab initiation (C1D1) and on therapy at cycle 2 day 1 and cycle 4 day 1. Peripheral blood was collected in 8 mL Vacutainer Cell Preparation Tubes, from which PBMCs were isolated by centrifugation and then cryopreserved.

This specimen consisted of peripheral blood mononuclear cells (PBMCs), obtained at baseline. The source is a human donor with classical Hodgkin lymphoma. The chain joins TRBV11-2 to TRBJ2-5, and 15 bases in between align with TRBD2. The CDR3: CASRGLAGGQETQYF. The sequenced DNA is TGTGCCAGCAGAGGACTAGCGGGGGGGCAAGAGACCCAGTACTTC.